This T cell receptor beta chain was identified during a study of blood T cell repertoires in COVID-19. The overall study: Acute-phase and convalescent COVID-19 samples originated in the United States, Italy and Spain.

This CDR3 has 15 residues. Germline loops: CDR1 SGHTS, CDR2 YDEGEE. J lost 8 bases, V lost 3 bases, and 6 bases had no gene match. Original methodology: Quantification of nucleated cells was approximated via reference gene primer amplification. Libraries were prepared by immunoSEQ multiplex PCR; TCRdb keeps only in-frame clonotypes and omits some of them. From that table come the V and J calls and clone size; the DNA was used to work out D and trimming. The data show tens of thousands of clones, just over 85% seen once. V gene TRBV5-8 combines with J gene TRBJ1-4, with 11 bases aligning to TRBD1. Source material: peripheral blood. The source of this sequence is a human donor in a cohort sampled during active COVID-19. The chain's CDR3 is CASSSAGDRGEKLFF. Written as DNA, the CDR3 is TGTGCCAGCAGCTCCGCCGGGGACAGGGGGGAAAAACTGTTTTTT.